This TCR beta chain was captured by sequencing in a study of cytomegalovirus exposure and HLA in healthy donors. Study-wide background: HLA-typed donors were the source of about 85 million unique TCRs, which an early data release held.

With 60 Vbeta and 13 Jbeta primers, the PCR was carried out. TCRdb's copy holds only in-frame clones and misses some; the assay was immunoSEQ multiplex PCR. This repertoire includes tens of thousands of clones. Concerning this clone: What it binds is unknown.

Study results and limitations: Donors belonging to an Asian-associated ancestry cluster reportedly showed fewer N-insertions in productive TCRs than the approximately 680-donor mean, according to what a later analysis found. When analyzed later, a missense DCLRE1C variant was found to be linked to TCR beta V- and J-gene trimming. An analysis that came later showed most CMV-associated TCR beta chains appearing HLA-restricted.

V gave up 3 bases and J gave up 3 bases; unmatched junction bases: 2. Germline assignment: CDR1 GTSNPN and CDR2 SVGIG (reference sequence). CDR3 length: 12 amino acids. This clonotype was obtained from a man in his thirties or forties in good health and CMV-seropositive. The chain uses TRBV30 and TRBJ2-7, with TRBD1 matching 7 bases. Sequencing was performed on PBMCs. CDR3 loop: CAWSGTVYEQYF. DNA of the CDR3: TGTGCCTGGAGCGGGACAGTCTACGAGCAGTACTTC.